The clone carrying this T cell receptor beta chain was recorded only once. The antigen remains unidentified. Germline trimming cut 0 bases from V and 8 bases from J; bases unmatched to any gene: 4. The CDR3 covers 16 residues. The germline V gene encodes CDR1 MNHEY and CDR2 SMNVEV (reference sequence). This specimen belongs to a study of cytomegalovirus exposure and HLA in healthy donors. Findings and limits, study-wide: A few CMV-associated chains proved CMV antigen-specific in vitro. Segments of the TCR beta V type were, in most cases, productive about 90% or about 30% of the time in an earlier analysis. In a later analysis, compared with equally common non-associated chains, HLA-associated beta chains were more expanded.

Primers: 60 Vbeta forward and 13 Jbeta reverse. TCRdb keeps only in-frame clones here, not all; method: immunoSEQ multiplex PCR. Of 150,000 to 180,000 clones listed, about 88% are singletons. This chain uses TRBV27 with TRBJ2-1; 13 bases fit TRBD2. Material for sequencing was PBMCs. The clonotype comes from a woman between 18 and 29 years old in good health and CMV-seronegative. CDR3: CASSLSLTSGRYEQFF. In DNA form, the CDR3 reads TGTGCCAGCAGTTTATCGTTGACTAGCGGGAGGTATGAGCAGTTCTTC.